This TCR beta chain was captured in a study of radiation and T cells in renal cell carcinoma. This CDR3 has 17 amino acids. Germline V CDR1 and CDR2: LNHDA, SQIVND (reference sequence). V shed 4 bases and J 0 bases; nucleotides not matched to a gene: 8. Time point noted: baseline pretreatment blood. Documented treatment: 15 Gy SBRT to primary tumor, nephrectomy 4 weeks later. Radiation-treated patients gave blood at baseline, week 2 and week 4. Study results and caveats: No pretreatment tumor biopsies were available for baseline clonotypes.

Measured with immunoSEQ multiplex PCR; TCRdb has only the in-frame clones, and not every one. The sample has some 120,000 clones, roughly 80% seen once. This clone was detected once. Its target is not known. This sample comprised blood, obtained from a patient whose treatment included radiotherapy and nephrectomy. The rearrangement links TRBV19 to TRBJ1-4; 7 bases match TRBD1. The TCR sequence derives from a woman aged 55-70 years with renal cell carcinoma. The CDR3 region has the DNA TGTGCCAGTAGTACCTCCGGGACAGTTGCAACTAATGAAAAACTGTTTTTT. Its translation: CASSTSGTVATNEKLFF. The whole variable domain, filled in from reference TRBV19 and TRBJ1-4, reads DGGITQSPKYLFRKEGQNVTLSCEQNLNHDAMYWYRQDPGQGLRLIYYSQIVNDFQKGDIAEGYSVSREKKESFPLTVTSAQKNPTAFYLCASSTSGTVATNEKLFFGSGTQLSVL.